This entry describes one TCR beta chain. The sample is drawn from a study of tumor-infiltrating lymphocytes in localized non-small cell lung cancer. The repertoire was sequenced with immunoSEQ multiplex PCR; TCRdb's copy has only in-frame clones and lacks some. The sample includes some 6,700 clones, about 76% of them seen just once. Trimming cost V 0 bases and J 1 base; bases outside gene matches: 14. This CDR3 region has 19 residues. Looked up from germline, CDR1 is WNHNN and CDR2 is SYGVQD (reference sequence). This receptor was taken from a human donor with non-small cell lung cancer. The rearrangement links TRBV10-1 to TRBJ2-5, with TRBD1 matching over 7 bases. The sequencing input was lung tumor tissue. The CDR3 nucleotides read TGCGCCAGCAGTGAGTCCTCCTTAGGGGGACAGTGTTCCCAAGAGACCCAGTACTTC. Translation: CASSESSLGGQCSQETQYF.